Detailed here is one T cell receptor (beta chain). Its antigen is not identified. The record originates from a study of identical twins. TCRdb re-called the 5' RACE reads with MiXCR, one entry per CDR3 protein. The sample lists hundreds of thousands of distinct CDR3 sequences, 12% occurring once. Broader study findings: Conclusions came from cross-sectional statistical analysis, not from following the same donors. In zero-insertion analyses, partial confounding could arise from invariant MAIT and iNKT cells. Twins' excess sharing was less marked for out-of-frame beta sequences. Insertions were fewer in abundant cord blood beta clonotypes, whereas memory repertoires showed none of this pattern.

V gave up 6 bases and J gave up 3 bases; unmatched junction bases: 15. Germline CDR1 and CDR2: MNHNS and SASEGT. CDR3 size: 18 residues. These data also featured in a second study, about yellow fever vaccine responses in identical twins.

The sequenced sample was PBMCs. The chain couples TRBV6-1 to TRBJ2-5; 11 positions agree with TRBD2. This receptor was obtained from a woman aged 18-29 years in good health. The CDR3 loop reads CASSPHLAGGPREETQYF. The CDR3 DNA follows: TGTGCCAGCAGCCCTCACCTAGCGGGAGGCCCAAGGGAAGAGACCCAGTACTTC.